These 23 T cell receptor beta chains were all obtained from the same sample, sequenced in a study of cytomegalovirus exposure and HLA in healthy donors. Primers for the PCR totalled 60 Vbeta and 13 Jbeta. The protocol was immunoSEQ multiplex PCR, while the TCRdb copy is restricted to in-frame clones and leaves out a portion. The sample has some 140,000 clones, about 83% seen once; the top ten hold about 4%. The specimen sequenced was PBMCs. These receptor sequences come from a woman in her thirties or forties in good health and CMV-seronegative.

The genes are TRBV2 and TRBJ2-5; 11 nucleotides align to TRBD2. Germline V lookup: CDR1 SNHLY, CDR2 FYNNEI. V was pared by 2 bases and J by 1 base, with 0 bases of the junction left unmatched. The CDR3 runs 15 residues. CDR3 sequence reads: CASSELAGGQETQYF. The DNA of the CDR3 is TGTGCCAGCAGTGAACTAGCGGGGGGCCAAGAGACCCAGTACTTC.

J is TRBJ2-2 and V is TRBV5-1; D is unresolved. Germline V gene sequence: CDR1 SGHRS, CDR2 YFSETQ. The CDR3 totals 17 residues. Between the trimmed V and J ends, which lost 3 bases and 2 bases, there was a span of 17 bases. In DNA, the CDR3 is TGCGCCAGCAGCTCCCCAGGCTTGAGTAAAAACACCGGGGAGCTGTTTTTT. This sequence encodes CASSSPGLSKNTGELFF. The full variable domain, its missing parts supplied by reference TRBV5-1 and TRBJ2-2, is KAGVTQTPRYLIKTRGQQVTLSCSPISGHRSVSWYQQTPGQGLQFLFEYFSETQRNKGNFPGRFSGRQFSNSRSEMNVSTLELGDSALYLCASSSPGLSKNTGELFFGEGSRLTVL.

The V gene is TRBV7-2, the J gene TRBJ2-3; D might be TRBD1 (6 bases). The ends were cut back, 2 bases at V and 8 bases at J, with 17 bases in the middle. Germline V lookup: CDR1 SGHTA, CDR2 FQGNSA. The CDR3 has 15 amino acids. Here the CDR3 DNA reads TGTGCCAGCAGCTTAAGTTCGGGCGGACAGAGTACGCAGTATTTT. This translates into CASSLSSGGQSTQYF.

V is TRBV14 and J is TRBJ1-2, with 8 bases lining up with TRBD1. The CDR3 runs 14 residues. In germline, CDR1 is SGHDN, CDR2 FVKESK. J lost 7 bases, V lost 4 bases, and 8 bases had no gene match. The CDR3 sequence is CASSRGQAAGGYTF. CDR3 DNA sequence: TGTGCCAGCAGCCGGGGACAGGCCGCAGGTGGCTACACCTTC.

The CDR3 nucleotides are TGTGCCAGCTCTCCGGCCGGAGGAGGGGGAGGGACAGATACGCAGTATTTT. Translated, it gives CASSPAGGGGGTDTQYF. This chain uses TRBV6-4 with TRBJ2-3; the D gene is possibly TRBD2 (7 bases). This CDR3 is built from 17 residues. From germline, CDR1 is MRHNA and CDR2 SNTAGT. With 8 bases removed from V and 3 bases from J, the gap between germline ends came to 24 bases.

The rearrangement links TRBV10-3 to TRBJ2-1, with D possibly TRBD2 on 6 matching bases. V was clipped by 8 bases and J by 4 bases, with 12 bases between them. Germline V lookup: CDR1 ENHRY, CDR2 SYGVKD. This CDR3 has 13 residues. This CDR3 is CAIEAGRYNEQFF. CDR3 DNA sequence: TGTGCCATCGAAGCGGGCAGATACAATGAGCAGTTCTTC.

The CDR3 region is CASSLFSANTGELFF. For the CDR3, the DNA is TGTGCCAGCAGCTTATTTAGCGCGAACACCGGGGAGCTGTTTTTT. This chain links TRBV11-2 with TRBJ2-2; tentative D call: TRBD2 (5 bases). Germline CDR1 reads SGHAT; CDR2 reads FQNNGV. CDR3 length: 15 residues. Trimming pared 2 bases from V and 0 bases from J, leaving 7 bases between.

CDR3 amino acids: CASSLSGRKETQYF. The CDR3 DNA follows: TGTGCCAGCAGTCTTTCCGGGAGGAAAGAGACCCAGTACTTC. The chain links TRBV27 to TRBJ2-5, with 7 bases fitting TRBD2. The CDR3 is 14 amino acids. With 5 bases clipped from V and 3 bases from J, the junction kept 6 bases outside the gene matches. The germline V gene has CDR1 MNHEY and CDR2 SMNVEV (reference sequence).

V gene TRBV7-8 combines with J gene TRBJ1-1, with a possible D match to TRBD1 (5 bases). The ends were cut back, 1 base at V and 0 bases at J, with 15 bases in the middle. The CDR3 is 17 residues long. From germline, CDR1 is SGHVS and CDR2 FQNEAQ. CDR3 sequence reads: CASSLVPRGGVNTEAFF. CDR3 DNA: TGTGCCAGCAGCTTAGTCCCCCGAGGAGGGGTGAACACTGAAGCTTTCTTT.

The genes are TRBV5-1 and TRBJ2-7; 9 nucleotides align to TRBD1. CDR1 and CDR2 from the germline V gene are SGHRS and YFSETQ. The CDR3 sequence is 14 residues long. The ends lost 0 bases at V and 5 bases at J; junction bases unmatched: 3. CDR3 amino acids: CASSLGTGVNEQYF. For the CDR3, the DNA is TGCGCCAGCAGCTTGGGGACAGGGGTAAACGAGCAGTACTTC. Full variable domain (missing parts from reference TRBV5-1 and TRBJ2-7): KAGVTQTPRYLIKTRGQQVTLSCSPISGHRSVSWYQQTPGQGLQFLFEYFSETQRNKGNFPGRFSGRQFSNSRSEMNVSTLELGDSALYLCASSLGTGVNEQYFGPGTRLTVT.

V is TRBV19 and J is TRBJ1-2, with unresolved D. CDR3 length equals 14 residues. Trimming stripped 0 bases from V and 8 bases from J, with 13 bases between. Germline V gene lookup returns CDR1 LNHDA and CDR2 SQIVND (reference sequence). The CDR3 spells CASSIDPTSYGYTF. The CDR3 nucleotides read TGTGCCAGTAGTATAGATCCCACTTCCTACGGCTACACCTTC.

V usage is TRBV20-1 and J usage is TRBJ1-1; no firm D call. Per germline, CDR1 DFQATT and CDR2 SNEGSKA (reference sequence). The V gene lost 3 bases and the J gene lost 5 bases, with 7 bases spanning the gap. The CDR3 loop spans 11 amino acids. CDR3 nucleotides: TGCAGTGCTAGCCAGGCTACTGAAGCTTTCTTT. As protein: CSASQATEAFF.

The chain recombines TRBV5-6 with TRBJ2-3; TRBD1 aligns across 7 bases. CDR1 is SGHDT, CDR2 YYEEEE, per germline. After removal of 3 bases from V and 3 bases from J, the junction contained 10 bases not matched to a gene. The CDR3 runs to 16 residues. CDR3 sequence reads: CASSYLLTGFTDTQYF. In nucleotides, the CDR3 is TGTGCCAGCAGCTACCTCCTGACAGGGTTTACAGATACGCAGTATTTT.

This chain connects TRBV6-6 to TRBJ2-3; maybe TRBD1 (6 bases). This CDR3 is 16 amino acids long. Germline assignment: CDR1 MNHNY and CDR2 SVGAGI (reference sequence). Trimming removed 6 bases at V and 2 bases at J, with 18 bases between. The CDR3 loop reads CASSSRDTGFTDTQYF. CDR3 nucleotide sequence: TGTGCCAGCAGCTCCAGGGACACCGGTTTCACAGATACGCAGTATTTT.

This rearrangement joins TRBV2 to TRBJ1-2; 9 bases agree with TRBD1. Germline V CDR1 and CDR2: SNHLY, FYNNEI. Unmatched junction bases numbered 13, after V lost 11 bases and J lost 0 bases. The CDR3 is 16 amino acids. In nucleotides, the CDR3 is TGTGCCGTGAACCTCGGGACAGGGCCCACTAACTATGGCTACACCTTC. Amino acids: CAVNLGTGPTNYGYTF.

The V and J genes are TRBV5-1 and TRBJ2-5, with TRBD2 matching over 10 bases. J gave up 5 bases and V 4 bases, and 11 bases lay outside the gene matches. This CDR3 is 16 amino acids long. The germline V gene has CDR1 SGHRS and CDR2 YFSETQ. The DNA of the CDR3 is TGCGCCAGCAGCCCTGGACTAGCGGAAACGAGGGAGACCCAGTACTTC. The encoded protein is CASSPGLAETRETQYF.

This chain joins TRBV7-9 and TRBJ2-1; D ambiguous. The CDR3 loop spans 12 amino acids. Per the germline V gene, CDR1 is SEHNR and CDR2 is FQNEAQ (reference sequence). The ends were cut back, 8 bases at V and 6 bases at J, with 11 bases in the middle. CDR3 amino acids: CASCLVGNEQFF. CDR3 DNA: TGTGCCAGCTGTTTAGTCGGCAATGAGCAGTTCTTC.

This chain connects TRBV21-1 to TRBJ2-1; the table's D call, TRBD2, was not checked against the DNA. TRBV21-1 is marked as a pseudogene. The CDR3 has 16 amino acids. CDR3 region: CASSKVRGGGCNEQFF. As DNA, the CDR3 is TGTGCCAGCAGCAAAGTACGAGGGGGGGGATGCAATGAGCAGTTCTTC.

CDR3 sequence (DNA): TGCGCCAGCAGCTTGGTGTCAGGGGTTGGGGACACCGGGGAGCTGTTTTTT. It specifies CASSLVSGVGDTGELFF. This chain uses TRBV5-1 with TRBJ2-2; a possible D gene is TRBD1 (6 bases). CDR1 is SGHRS, CDR2 YFSETQ, per germline. V was cut by 0 bases and J by 3 bases, with 15 bases left in between. The CDR3 is 17 amino acids.

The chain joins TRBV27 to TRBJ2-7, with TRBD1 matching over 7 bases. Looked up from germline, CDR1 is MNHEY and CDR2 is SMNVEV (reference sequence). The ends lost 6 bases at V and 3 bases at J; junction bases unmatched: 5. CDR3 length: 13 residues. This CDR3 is CASRGAGGYEQYF. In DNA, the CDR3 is TGTGCCAGCAGGGGGGCAGGGGGCTACGAGCAGTACTTC.

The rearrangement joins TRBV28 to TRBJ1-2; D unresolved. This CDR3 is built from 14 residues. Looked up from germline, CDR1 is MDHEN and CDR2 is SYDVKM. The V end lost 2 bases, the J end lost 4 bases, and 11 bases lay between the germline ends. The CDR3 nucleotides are TGTGCCAGCAGTTTAACGTCAGGATTCTATGGCTACACCTTC. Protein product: CASSLTSGFYGYTF.

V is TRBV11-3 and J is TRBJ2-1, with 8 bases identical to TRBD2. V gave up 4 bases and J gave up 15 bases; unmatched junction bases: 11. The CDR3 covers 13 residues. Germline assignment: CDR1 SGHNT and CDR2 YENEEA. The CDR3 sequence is CASSSPTGTSLFF. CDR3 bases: TGTGCCAGCAGCTCTCCCACCGGGACTAGTCTGTTCTTC.

The CDR3 loop reads CASSSGQDMNTEAFF. The CDR3 nucleotides read TGTGCCAGCAGTTCTGGACAAGATATGAACACTGAAGCTTTCTTT. The chain combines TRBV28 with TRBJ1-1; a possible D gene is TRBD1 (5 bases). Germline V CDR1 and CDR2: MDHEN, SYDVKM. The V end lost 4 bases, the J end lost 0 bases, and 12 bases lay between the germline ends. The CDR3 loop spans 15 amino acids.